This TCR beta chain came from a study of shared clonotypes between healthy human individuals. Study outcomes and limitations: What limited the represented genetic and exposure-history diversity was the small number of donors.

As for this clone: Its antigen is undetermined. The same CDR3 also results from other DNA sequences found in this sample.

Terminally differentiated effector memory CD45RA+ cells were left out of the naive CD8 fraction, which was CD45RO-negative and positively selected for CCR7. Sequencing was at deep level. The method was immunoSEQ multiplex PCR; TCRdb's version includes in-frame clones alone and lacks a portion of them. The sample lists just over 2,000,000 clones, about 95% seen once, with approximately 1.2% in the top ten. Per the germline V gene, CDR1 is KGHSH and CDR2 is LQKENI. The germline V and J ends were trimmed by 4 bases and 0 bases, with 8 bases remaining between them. There are 14 residues in the CDR3. The material sequenced was naive CD8+ T cells sorted from blood. The gene calls are TRBV18 and TRBJ2-3, with D unclear. The sequence came from a man between 18 and 29 years old in good health. CDR3 loop: CASSLTTSTDTQYF. Written as DNA, the CDR3 is TGTGCCAGCTCACTTACCACTAGCACAGATACGCAGTATTTT.